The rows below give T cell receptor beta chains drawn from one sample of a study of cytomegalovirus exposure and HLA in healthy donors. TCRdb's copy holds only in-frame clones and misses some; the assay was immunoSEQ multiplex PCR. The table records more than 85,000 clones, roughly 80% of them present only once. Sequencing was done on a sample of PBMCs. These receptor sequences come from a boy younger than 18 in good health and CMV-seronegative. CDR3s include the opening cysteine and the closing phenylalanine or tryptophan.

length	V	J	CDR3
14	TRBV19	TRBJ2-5	CASSIDPTRETQYF
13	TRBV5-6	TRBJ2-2	CASSLANTGELFF
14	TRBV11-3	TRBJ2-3	CASSLGARADTQYF
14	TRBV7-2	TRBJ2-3	CATGASGKRDTQYF
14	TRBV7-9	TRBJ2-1	CSSSPGTSGNEQFF
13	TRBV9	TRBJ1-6	CASSVVGASPLHF
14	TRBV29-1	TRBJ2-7	CSVEGTGSSYEQYF
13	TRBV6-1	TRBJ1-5	CASSRQGEEPQHF
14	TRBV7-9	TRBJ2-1	CASSLAGGYNEQFF
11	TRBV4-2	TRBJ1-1	CASSFGGEAFF
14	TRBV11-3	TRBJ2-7	CASSPTSRGGEQYF
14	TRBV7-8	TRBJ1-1	CASSFYGGDTEAFF
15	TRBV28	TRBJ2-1	CASRTGGALGNEQFF
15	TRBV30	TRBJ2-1	CAWATSGRSYNEQFF
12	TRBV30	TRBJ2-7	CAWTTGLYGQYF
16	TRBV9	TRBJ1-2	CASSVGGQASNYGYTF
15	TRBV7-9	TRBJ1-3	CASSFDRASGNTIYF
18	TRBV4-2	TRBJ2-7	CASSQEIGTGGSLNEQYF
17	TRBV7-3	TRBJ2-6	CASSLGGTVSGANVLTF
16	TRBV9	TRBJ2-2	CASSVGDSGTGGELFF
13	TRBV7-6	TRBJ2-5	CASSLLPRETQYF
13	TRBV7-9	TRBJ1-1	CASSETRNTEAFF
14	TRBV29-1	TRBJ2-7	CSVAGSGGTYEQYF
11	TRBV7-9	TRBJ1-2	CASRHFYGYTF
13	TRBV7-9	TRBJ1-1	CASSSDSNTEAFF
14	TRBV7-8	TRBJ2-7	CASSPQGTSYEQYF
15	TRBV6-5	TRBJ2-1	CASRAPGQGYNEQFF
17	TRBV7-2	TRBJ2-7	CASRLAPGTISAYEQYF
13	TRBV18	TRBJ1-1	CASSPLRDTEAFF
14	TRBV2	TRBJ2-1	CASMRREGRNEQFF
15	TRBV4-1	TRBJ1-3	CASSQLAFSGNTIYF
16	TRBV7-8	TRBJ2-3	CASSSGRGATTDTQYF
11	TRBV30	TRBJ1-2	CAGNRGYGYTF
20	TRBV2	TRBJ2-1	CASSEAWLAGGPGSYNEQFF
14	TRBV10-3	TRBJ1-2	CATSGGQVDYGYTF
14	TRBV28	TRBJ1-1	CASAPHTLGAEAFF
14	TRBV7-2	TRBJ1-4	CASSFRGVSEKLFF
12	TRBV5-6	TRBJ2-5	CASSLSGETQYF
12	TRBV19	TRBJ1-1	CASSTQGSEAFF
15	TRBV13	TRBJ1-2	CASSLWGTGAAGYTF
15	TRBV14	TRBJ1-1	CASSQAETLNTEAFF
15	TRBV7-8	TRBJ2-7	CASSLTGGLANEQYF
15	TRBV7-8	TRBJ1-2	CASSLEQKHNYGYTF
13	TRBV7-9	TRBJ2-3	CASSLGRTDTQYF